This record covers a single T cell receptor beta chain. The antigen is unknown. The sample originates from a study of T cells after yellow fever vaccination. Whole-study results and caveats: Of the clonotypes, a small share occurred in both CD4 and CD8 compartments. Post-booster reappearance was seen for most primary-vaccination clones (about 96% CD4, about 88% CD8).

CDR3 length: 13 amino acids. The germline V and J ends were trimmed by 4 bases and 4 bases, with 9 bases remaining between them. CDR1 and CDR2 from the germline V gene are SGHRS and YFSETQ. From the 5' RACE reads, TCRdb called clonotypes with MiXCR, one entry per CDR3 protein. This sample has 300,000 to 400,000 distinct CDR3 sequences, with 6% to 8% found just once. The TCR sequence derives from a man aged 30 to 39 who received the YFV17D yellow fever vaccine. V gene TRBV5-1 combines with J gene TRBJ1-3, with D maybe TRBD1 (6 bases). This specimen consisted of PBMCs, obtained 5 days after the yellow fever booster vaccination. CDR3 residues: CASSRTDGNTIYF. Written as DNA, the CDR3 is TGCGCCAGCAGCCGGACAGACGGAAACACCATATATTTT.